This T cell receptor beta chain was documented in a study of cytomegalovirus exposure and HLA in healthy donors. Participants comprised healthy donors of bone marrow. This clone was detected a few times. Amplification used 60 Vbeta primers and 13 Jbeta primers. Generated by immunoSEQ multiplex PCR, the TCRdb table keeps only in-frame clones and is missing some. The data show more than 95,000 clones, roughly 9.1% seen once. The CDR3 sequence is 13 residues long. V was cut by 7 bases and J by 0 bases, with 7 bases left in between. Germline assignment: CDR1 SNHLY and CDR2 FYNNEI. This receptor was taken from a man in his forties or fifties in good health and CMV-seropositive. The chain is built from TRBV2 and TRBJ2-4; D is ambiguous. Sequencing was done on a sample of PBMCs. CDR3 bases: TGTGCCAGCACTGCTATAGCCAAAAACATTCAGTACTTC. It yields the protein CASTAIAKNIQYF.